The 18 T cell receptor beta chains given below trace back to one sample, sequenced in a study of a mutant IDH1 vaccine in newly diagnosed glioma. The antigens these receptors bind are not known. The data were produced by immunoSEQ multiplex PCR, yet TCRdb's version contains in-frame clones alone and is incomplete. The table has roughly 110,000 clones, 90% seen once; the top ten hold around 0.61%. This sample's time point: week 11, during vaccination. Each dose delivered 300 ug of mutant IDH1 20-mer peptide subcutaneously with imiquimod. The material sequenced was PBMCs, taken from a glioma patient whose treatment included an IDH1 peptide vaccine. The receptor source for this set is a woman aged 50 to 65 with glioma.

The chain uses TRBV6-6 and TRBJ2-7, with D uncertain. Looked up from germline, CDR1 is MNHNY and CDR2 is SVGAGI (reference sequence). The V end was cut by 0 bases, the J end by 3 bases, with 3 bases between. The CDR3 has 12 residues. This chain's CDR3 is CASSYSNYEQYF. The CDR3 DNA follows: TGTGCCAGCAGTTACTCGAACTACGAGCAGTACTTC.

The V and J genes are TRBV19 and TRBJ1-3; perhaps TRBD1 as D (6 bases). The CDR3 runs to 15 residues. V dropped 6 bases and J dropped 0 bases, with 12 bases sitting between them. Germline CDR1 and CDR2: LNHDA and SQIVND (reference sequence). CDR3 loop: CASRPDSFSGNTIYF. The DNA of the CDR3 is TGTGCCAGTAGACCGGACAGTTTCTCTGGAAACACCATATATTTT.

The genes are TRBV10-2 and TRBJ2-7, with D tentatively TRBD2 (5 bases). Per the germline V gene, CDR1 is WSHSY and CDR2 is SAAADI. There are 14 residues in the CDR3. The V and J ends lost 3 bases and 2 bases respectively, with 11 bases between them. CDR3 bases: TGCGCCAGCAGTGAAGCGGATAGCCCCTACGAGCAGTACTTC. Protein product: CASSEADSPYEQYF.

The J gene is TRBJ1-3, the V gene TRBV30; tentatively, D is TRBD1 (5 bases). There are 13 residues in the CDR3. CDR1 is GTSNPN, CDR2 SVGIG, per germline (reference sequence). CDR3 nucleotide sequence: TGTGCTGTCGTGCGGGGGGTTGGAAACACCATATATTTT. Its translation: CAVVRGVGNTIYF.

The genes are TRBV10-1 and TRBJ2-7; D might be TRBD2 (7 bases). Germline CDR1 reads WNHNN; CDR2 reads SYGVQD (reference sequence). The V and J ends lost 6 bases and 0 bases respectively, with 15 bases between them. This CDR3 is built from 15 residues. In nucleotides, the CDR3 is TGCGCCAGCAGCGGGGGGCAGGCCGCCTCCTACGAGCAGTACTTC. This codes for CASSGGQAASYEQYF.

The J gene is TRBJ1-2, the V gene TRBV28; no clear D gene. V was shortened by 6 bases and J by 7 bases, with 9 bases between the two germline ends. CDR3 length: 11 residues. CDR1 and CDR2 from the germline V gene are MDHEN and SYDVKM. The CDR3 here is CASSRTVGYTF. CDR3 DNA: TGTGCCAGCAGCCGAACTGTTGGCTACACCTTC.

The V and J genes are TRBV6-5 and TRBJ2-7; TRBD2 is a possible D gene (6 bases). Germline CDR1 is MNHEY and CDR2 is SVGAGI. The V end lost 4 bases, the J end lost 5 bases, and 15 bases lay between the germline ends. The CDR3 loop spans 14 amino acids. CDR3 amino acids: CASSSPREVNEQYF. CDR3 nucleotides: TGTGCCAGCAGTTCCCCCAGGGAGGTCAACGAGCAGTACTTC.

V is TRBV7-9 and J is TRBJ2-6; no clear D. This CDR3 has 13 amino acids. V was clipped by 1 base and J by 3 bases, with 1 base between them. The germline gives CDR1 SEHNR, CDR2 FQNEAQ (reference sequence). CDR3: CASSLGGANVLTF. The CDR3 coding sequence is TGTGCCAGCAGCTTAGGTGGGGCCAACGTCCTGACTTTC.

As concerns this clone: Germline is not matched at one junction end, which may reflect a read error. The chain recombines TRBV4-1 with TRBJ2-2; the D gene is possibly TRBD1 (6 bases). This CDR3 comprises 15 residues. Germline loops: CDR1 MGHRA, CDR2 YSYEKL. This CDR3 reads CASSSGTLGTGELFF. The DNA for the CDR3 is TGTGCCAGCAGCTCCGGGACACTGGGCACCGGGGAGCTGTTTTTT.

This clone was recorded a few times. The chain employs TRBV23-1 and TRBJ1-5; D is uncertain. TRBV23-1 has ORF status, its function being uncertain. There are 14 residues in the CDR3. The ends were cut back, 0 bases at V and 4 bases at J, with 7 bases in the middle. CDR3 sequence (DNA): TGCGCCAGCAGTCAATCGGGTAGAAATCAGCCCCAGCATTTT. It is translated as CASSQSGRNQPQHF.

The rearrangement joins TRBV15 to TRBJ2-3, with D tentatively TRBD2 (6 bases). The CDR3 sequence is 15 residues long. Germline V gene sequence: CDR1 LNHNV, CDR2 YYDKDF (reference sequence). V shed 2 bases and J shed 2 bases, with 11 bases lying between them. The CDR3 spells CATSRSAGFTDTQYF. The DNA of the CDR3 is TGTGCCACCAGCAGATCGGCGGGATTCACAGATACGCAGTATTTT.

This sequence joins TRBV5-1 and TRBJ2-3; 7 bases are a match to TRBD2. CDR1 and CDR2 from the germline V gene are SGHRS and YFSETQ. V lost 3 bases and J lost 3; bases outside the gene matches: 10. The CDR3 is made up of 16 amino acids. CDR3 in amino acids: CASSSGTTSRTDTQYF. Written as DNA, the CDR3 is TGCGCCAGCAGCTCCGGGACTACCTCCAGGACAGATACGCAGTATTTT.

This rearrangement joins TRBV6-6 to TRBJ2-6; D is undetermined. The CDR3 consists of 14 residues. The V end lost 4 bases, the J end lost 0 bases, and 4 bases lay between the germline ends. The germline gives CDR1 MNHNY, CDR2 SVGAGI (reference sequence). CDR3 amino acids: CASSFSSGANVLTF. DNA for the CDR3: TGTGCCAGCAGTTTTTCCTCTGGGGCCAACGTCCTGACTTTC.

The genes are TRBV27 and TRBJ1-5; maybe TRBD1 (6 bases). CDR3 length: 14 amino acids. V was trimmed by 6 bases and J by 7 bases, leaving 16 bases between them. Germline loops: CDR1 MNHEY, CDR2 SMNVEV (reference sequence). CDR3 residues: CASRPVGAEQPQHF. The DNA for the CDR3 is TGTGCCAGCAGGCCCGTGGGGGCCGAGCAGCCCCAGCATTTT.

This chain connects TRBV7-2 to TRBJ1-1, with 9 bases identical to TRBD1. CDR3 length: 15 residues. Germline CDR1 and CDR2: SGHTA and FQGNSA. With V trimmed by 2 bases and J by 4 bases, 5 bases remained unmatched. CDR3 sequence: CASSLTGGVGTEAFF. The CDR3 coding sequence is TGTGCCAGCAGCTTAACAGGGGGCGTCGGCACTGAAGCTTTCTTT.

This chain links TRBV7-3 with TRBJ2-2, with 13 bases lining up with TRBD2. The V gene end was trimmed by 4 bases and the J gene end by 4 bases; junction bases not matched to a gene: 0. CDR3 length: 15 amino acids. The germline gives CDR1 SGHTA, CDR2 FQGTGA. The CDR3 loop reads CASSWTSGSTGELFF. In DNA form, the CDR3 reads TGTGCCAGCAGCTGGACTAGCGGGAGCACCGGGGAGCTGTTTTTT.

The CDR3 protein is CASALLLAGPTDTQYF. The CDR3 bases are TGTGCCAGTGCCCTTTTACTAGCGGGACCCACAGATACGCAGTATTTT. The rearrangement links TRBV27 to TRBJ2-3; TRBD2 matches 10 bases. The CDR3 is made up of 16 amino acids. Germline V lookup: CDR1 MNHEY, CDR2 SMNVEV (reference sequence). V trimming: 9 bases; J trimming: 2 bases; junction bases outside the gene matches: 11.

V and J are TRBV30 and TRBJ2-3; tentatively, D is TRBD2 (5 bases). V gave up 5 bases and J gave up 6 bases, with 12 bases separating them. The length of the CDR3 is 12 residues. The germline V gene has CDR1 GTSNPN and CDR2 SVGIG (reference sequence). CDR3 protein: CAWRESADTQYF. CDR3 DNA sequence: TGTGCCTGGCGGGAATCGGCGGATACGCAGTATTTT. The variable domain in full, with the rest retrieved from reference TRBV30 and TRBJ2-3, is SQTIHQWPATLVQPVGSPLSLECTVEGTSNPNLYWYRQAAGRGLQLLFYSVGIGQISSEVPQNLSASRPQDRQFILSSKKLLLSDSGFYLCAWRESADTQYFGPGTRLTVL.